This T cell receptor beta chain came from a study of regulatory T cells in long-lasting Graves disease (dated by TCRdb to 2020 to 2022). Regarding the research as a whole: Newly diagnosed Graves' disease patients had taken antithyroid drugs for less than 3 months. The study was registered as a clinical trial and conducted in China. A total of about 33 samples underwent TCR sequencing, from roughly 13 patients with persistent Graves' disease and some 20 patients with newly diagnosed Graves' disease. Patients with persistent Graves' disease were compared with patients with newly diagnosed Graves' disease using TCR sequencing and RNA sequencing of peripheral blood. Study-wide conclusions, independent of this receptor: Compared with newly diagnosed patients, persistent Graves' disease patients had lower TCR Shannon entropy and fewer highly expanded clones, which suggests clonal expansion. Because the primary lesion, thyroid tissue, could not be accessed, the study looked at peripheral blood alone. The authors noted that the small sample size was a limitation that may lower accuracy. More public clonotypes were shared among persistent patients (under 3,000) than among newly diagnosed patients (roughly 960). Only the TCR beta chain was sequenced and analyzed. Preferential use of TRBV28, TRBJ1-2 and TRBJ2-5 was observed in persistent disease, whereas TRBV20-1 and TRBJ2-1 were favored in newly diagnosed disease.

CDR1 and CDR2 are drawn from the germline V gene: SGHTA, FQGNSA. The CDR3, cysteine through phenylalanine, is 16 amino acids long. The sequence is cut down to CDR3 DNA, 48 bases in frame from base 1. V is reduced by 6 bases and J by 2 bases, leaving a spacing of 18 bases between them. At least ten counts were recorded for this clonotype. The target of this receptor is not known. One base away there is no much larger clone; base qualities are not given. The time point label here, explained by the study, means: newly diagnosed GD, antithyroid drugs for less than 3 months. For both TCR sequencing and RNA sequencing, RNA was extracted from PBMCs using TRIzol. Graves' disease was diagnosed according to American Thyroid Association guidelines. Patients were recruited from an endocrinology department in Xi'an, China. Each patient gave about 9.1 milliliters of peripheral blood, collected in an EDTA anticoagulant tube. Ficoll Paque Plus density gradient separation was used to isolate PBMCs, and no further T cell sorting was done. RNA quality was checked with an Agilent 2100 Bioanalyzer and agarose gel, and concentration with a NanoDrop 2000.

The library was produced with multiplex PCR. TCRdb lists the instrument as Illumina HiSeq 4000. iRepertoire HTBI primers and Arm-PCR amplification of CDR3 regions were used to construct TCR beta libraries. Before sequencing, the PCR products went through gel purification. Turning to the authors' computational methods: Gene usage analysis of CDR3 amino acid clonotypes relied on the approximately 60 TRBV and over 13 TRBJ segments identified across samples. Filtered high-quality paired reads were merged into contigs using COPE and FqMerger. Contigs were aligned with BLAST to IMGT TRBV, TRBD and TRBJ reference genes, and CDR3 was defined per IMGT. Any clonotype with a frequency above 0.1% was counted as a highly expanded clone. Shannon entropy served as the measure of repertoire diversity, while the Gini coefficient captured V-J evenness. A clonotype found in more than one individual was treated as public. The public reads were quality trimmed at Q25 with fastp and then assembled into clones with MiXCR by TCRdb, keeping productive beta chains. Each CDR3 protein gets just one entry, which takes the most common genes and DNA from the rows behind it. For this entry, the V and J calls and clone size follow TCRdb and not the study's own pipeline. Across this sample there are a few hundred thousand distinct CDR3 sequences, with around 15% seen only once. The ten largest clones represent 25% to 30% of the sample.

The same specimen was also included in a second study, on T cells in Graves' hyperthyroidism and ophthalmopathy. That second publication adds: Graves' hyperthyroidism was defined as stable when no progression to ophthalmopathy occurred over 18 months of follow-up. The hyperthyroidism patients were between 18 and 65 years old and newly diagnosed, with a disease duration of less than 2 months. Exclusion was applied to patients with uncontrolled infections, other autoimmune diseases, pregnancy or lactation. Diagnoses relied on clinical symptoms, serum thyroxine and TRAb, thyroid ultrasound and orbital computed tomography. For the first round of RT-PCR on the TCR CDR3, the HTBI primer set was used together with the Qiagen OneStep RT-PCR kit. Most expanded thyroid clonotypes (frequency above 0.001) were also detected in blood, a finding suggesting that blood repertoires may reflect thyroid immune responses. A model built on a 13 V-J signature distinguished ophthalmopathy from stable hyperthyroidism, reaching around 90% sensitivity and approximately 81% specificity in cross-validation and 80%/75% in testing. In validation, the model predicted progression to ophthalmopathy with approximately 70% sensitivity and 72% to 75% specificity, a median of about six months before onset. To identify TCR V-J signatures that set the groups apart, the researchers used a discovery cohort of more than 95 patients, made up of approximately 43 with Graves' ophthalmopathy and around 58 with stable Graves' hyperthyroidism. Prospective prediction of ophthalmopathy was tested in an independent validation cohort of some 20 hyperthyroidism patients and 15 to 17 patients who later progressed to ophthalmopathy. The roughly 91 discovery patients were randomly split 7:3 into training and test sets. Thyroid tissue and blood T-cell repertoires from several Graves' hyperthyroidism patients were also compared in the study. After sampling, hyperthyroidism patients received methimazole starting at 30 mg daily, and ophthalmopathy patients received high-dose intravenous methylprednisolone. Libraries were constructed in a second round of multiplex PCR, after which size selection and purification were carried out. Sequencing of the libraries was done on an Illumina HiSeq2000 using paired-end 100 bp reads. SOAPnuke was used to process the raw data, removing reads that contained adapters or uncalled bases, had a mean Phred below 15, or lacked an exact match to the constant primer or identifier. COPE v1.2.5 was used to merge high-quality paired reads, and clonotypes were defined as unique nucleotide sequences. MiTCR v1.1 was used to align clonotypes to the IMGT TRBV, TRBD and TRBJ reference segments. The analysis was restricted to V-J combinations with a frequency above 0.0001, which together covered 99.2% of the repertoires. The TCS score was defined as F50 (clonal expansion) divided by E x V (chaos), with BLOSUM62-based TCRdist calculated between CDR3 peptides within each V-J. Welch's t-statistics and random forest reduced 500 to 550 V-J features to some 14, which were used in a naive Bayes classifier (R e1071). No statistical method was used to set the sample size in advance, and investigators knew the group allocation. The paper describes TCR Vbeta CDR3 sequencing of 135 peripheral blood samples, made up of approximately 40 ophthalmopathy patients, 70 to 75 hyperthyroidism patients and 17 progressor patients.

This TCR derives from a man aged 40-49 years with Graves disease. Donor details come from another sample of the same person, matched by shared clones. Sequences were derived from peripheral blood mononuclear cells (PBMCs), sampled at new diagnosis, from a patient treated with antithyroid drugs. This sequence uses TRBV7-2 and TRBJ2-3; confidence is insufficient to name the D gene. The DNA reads TGTGCCAGCAGTCCGCCCGGGTTTAGGGCCACAGATACGCAGTATTTT. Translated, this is CASSPPGFRATDTQYF.